The rows below give T cell receptor beta chains drawn from one sample of a study of T cell responses to AZD1222 COVID-19 vaccine. TCRdb keeps only in-frame clones here, not all; method: immunoSEQ multiplex PCR. The sample includes around 100,000 clones, 80% to 95% of them seen just once. The sequencing used peripheral blood, collected on day 0 of AZD1222 vaccination. The source of these receptors is an adult in good health. Both conserved end residues are part of each CDR3. D genes are given only for firm matches. Some rows mark clone size as missing; the rest say once, few, many or name a class of expanded clone.

.,TRBV2,TRBJ1-1,.,TGTGCCAGCAGGCCCCGGGGGGGAGGAGCTTTCTTT,CASRPRGGGAFF
.,TRBV6-4,TRBJ2-1,.,TGTGCCAGCAGTGACTCCTCTAACAATGAGCAGTTCTTC,CASSDSSNNEQFF
.,TRBV7-9,TRBJ1-5,.,TGTGCCAGCAGCTTACCAGGGCACCAGCCCCAGCATTTT,CASSLPGHQPQHF
.,TRBV11-2,TRBJ1-4,.,TGTGCCAGCAGCTTCCCCAGGGGTAGACAGGCCAAGAATGAAAAACTGTTTTTT,CASSFPRGRQAKNEKLFF
.,TRBV7-2,TRBJ1-5,TRBD1,TGTGCCAGCAGCTTAGTACAGGGGGAGGTCAATCAGCCCCAGCATTTT,CASSLVQGEVNQPQHF
.,TRBV7-8,TRBJ2-7,.,TGTGCCAGCAGCCCCCTGGGTGAGCAGTACTTC,CASSPLGEQYF
once,TRBV21-1,TRBJ1-2,.,TGTGCCAGCAGTCCCCCCGGGACAGGGTGCGGCTATGGCTACACCTTC,CASSPPGTGCGYGYTF
.,TRBV7-8,TRBJ1-2,TRBD1,TGTGCCAGCAGCCTCCAGGGGGGCAACTATGGCTACACCTTC,CASSLQGGNYGYTF
.,TRBV6-6,TRBJ2-5,.,TGTGCCAGCAGTTCCACGGACGGGGGAGGGACCCAGTACTTC,CASSSTDGGGTQYF
.,TRBV5-6,TRBJ2-7,.,TGTGCCAGCAGCACCAGACAGAGCTACGAGCAGTACTTC,CASSTRQSYEQYF
once,TRBV5-4,TRBJ1-1,.,TGTGCCAGCAAAGAGGGGGGTGGGACTGTAGCTTTCTTT,CASKEGGGTVAFF
.,TRBV29-1,TRBJ1-1,.,TGCAGCGTTTCGGCAGGGGTGAACACTGAAGCTTTCTTT,CSVSAGVNTEAFF
.,TRBV3-1/TRBV3-2,TRBJ1-1,.,TGTGCCAGCAGCCAAGGTCAGCTGGGGTATATGAACACTGAAGCTTTCTTT,CASSQGQLGYMNTEAFF
.,TRBV7-2,TRBJ2-7,TRBD1,TGTGCCATACCCTCGGGACAGGGATACGAGCAGTACTTC,CAIPSGQGYEQYF
.,TRBV11-1,TRBJ1-1,.,TGTGCCAGCAGCCCACAAACAGGACCGGGGCCTGAAGCTTTCTTT,CASSPQTGPGPEAFF
.,TRBV5-4,TRBJ1-4,.,TGTGCCAGCAGCTCGACCTACGGACAGCGTAATGAAAAACTGTTTTTT,CASSSTYGQRNEKLFF
once,TRBV15,TRBJ1-4,.,TGTGCCACCAGCAGGGATCGGAGGGAGAATGAAAAACTGTTTTTT,CATSRDRRENEKLFF
few,TRBV5-8,TRBJ1-2,TRBD1,TGTGCCAGCAGCTGGACAGGGGGCTTTGGCTACACCTTC,CASSWTGGFGYTF
.,TRBV12-5,TRBJ2-2,TRBD2,TGTGCTAGTGGGCCGACTAGCGGGGATAGCACCGGGGAGCTGTTTTTT,CASGPTSGDSTGELFF
.,TRBV7-9,TRBJ2-3,.,TGTGCCAGCAGCTTAAAGCTGGGGTCTGGCACAGATACGCAGTATTTT,CASSLKLGSGTDTQYF
.,TRBV6-5,TRBJ1-2,TRBD1,TGTGCCAGCAGTATACAGGGGGCGGGAGGCTACACCTTC,CASSIQGAGGYTF
.,TRBV28,TRBJ1-2,.,TGTGCCAGCAGTTTTTCTGGGATGGGCGGCTACACCTTC,CASSFSGMGGYTF
.,TRBV2,TRBJ2-1,.,TGTGCCAGCAGTGACATCTACAATGAGCAGTTCTTC,CASSDIYNEQFF
.,TRBV10-3,TRBJ1-2,.,TGTGCCATCAGCCTTCTGGCTAGTAACTATGGCTACACCTTC,CAISLLASNYGYTF
.,TRBV5-1,TRBJ1-2,TRBD1,TGCGCCAGCAGCCCGGGACAGGGGGAAGGCTACACCTTC,CASSPGQGEGYTF
.,TRBV30,TRBJ1-6,TRBD1,TGTGCCTGGAGTGTTGGGGACAGTGATAATTCACCCCTCCACTTT,CAWSVGDSDNSPLHF
.,TRBV5-1,TRBJ2-7,.,TGCGCCAGCAGCTTGGGGGCGGAGGGACAGCTTTTCTCCTACGAGCAGTACTTC,CASSLGAEGQLFSYEQYF
.,TRBV7-9,TRBJ1-3,.,TGTGCCAGCACCTCCGGACCGAGCTCTGGAAACACCATATATTTT,CASTSGPSSGNTIYF
.,TRBV9,TRBJ1-4,.,TGTGCCAGCAGTTTACAGGGTTCAACTAATGAAAAACTGTTTTTT,CASSLQGSTNEKLFF
.,TRBV28,TRBJ2-1,.,TGTGCCAGCAGTTTAGACAAATACAATGAGCAGTTCTTC,CASSLDKYNEQFF
.,TRBV7-9,TRBJ2-1,.,TGTGCCAGCAGCTTAGCGGTGGGACGATACAATGAGCAGTTCTTC,CASSLAVGRYNEQFF
few,TRBV6-4,TRBJ2-2,TRBD2,TGTGCCAGCAGTGACTCCGGCGGGGGGGGCTCCGACACCGGGGAGCTGTTTTTT,CASSDSGGGGSDTGELFF
.,TRBV7-2,TRBJ2-3,TRBD2,TGTGCCAGCAGCTGGACTAGCGGGCAAAGCACAGATACGCAGTATTTT,CASSWTSGQSTDTQYF
.,TRBV9,TRBJ1-4,TRBD1,TGTGCCAGCAGCGTCGAGCCGGGACAGGGGAATGAAAAACTGTTTTTT,CASSVEPGQGNEKLFF
once,TRBV3-1/TRBV3-2,TRBJ2-7,TRBD1,TGTGCCAGCAGCCAAGGTCCGAACGCAGGGGGCTACGAGCAGTACTTC,CASSQGPNAGGYEQYF
.,TRBV11-2,TRBJ1-1,.,TGTGCCAGCAGCTCAGGGGTGGGTCACACTGAAGCTTTCTTT,CASSSGVGHTEAFF
few,TRBV7-8,TRBJ1-1,.,TGTGCCAGCAGCCGATATCAGGGCACTGAAGCTTTCTTT,CASSRYQGTEAFF
few,TRBV10-3,TRBJ1-1,TRBD1,TGTGCCATCAGTGAAATGGAGGGGACAGGCTACACTGAAGCTTTCTTT,CAISEMEGTGYTEAFF
.,TRBV28,TRBJ1-2,TRBD1,TGTGCCAGCAGTTTAACGGACAGGGAAAGTGGCTACACCTTC,CASSLTDRESGYTF
.,TRBV2,TRBJ2-7,.,TGTGCCAGCAGTGAAGCGCAAGGTAGTCAGTACTTC,CASSEAQGSQYF
.,TRBV7-9,TRBJ1-2,.,TGTGCCAGCAGCTTATCGCAGGGGAAGAACTATGGCTACACCTTC,CASSLSQGKNYGYTF
.,TRBV28,TRBJ1-5,.,TGTGCCAGCAGTGGAGGTTGGTCCCAGCATTTT,CASSGGWSQHF